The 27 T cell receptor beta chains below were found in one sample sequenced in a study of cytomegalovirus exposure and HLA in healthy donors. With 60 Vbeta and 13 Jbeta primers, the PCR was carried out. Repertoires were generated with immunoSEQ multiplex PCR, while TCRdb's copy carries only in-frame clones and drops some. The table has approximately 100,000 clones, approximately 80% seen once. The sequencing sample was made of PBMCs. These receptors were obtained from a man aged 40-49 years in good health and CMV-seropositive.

The DNA of the CDR3 is TGTGCCGTAACCTGGACAGGGGAGAACGAGCAGTACTTC. Amino acid sequence: CAVTWTGENEQYF. The chain carries TRBV2 and TRBJ2-7, with 9 bases identical to TRBD1. V shed 11 bases, J shed 5 bases, and the junction held 10 bases outside the gene matches. Germline lookup yields CDR1 SNHLY and CDR2 FYNNEI. This CDR3 has 13 amino acids. The complete variable domain, with remaining parts taken from reference TRBV2 and TRBJ2-7, reads EPEVTQTPSHQVTQMGQEVILRCVPISNHLYFYWYRQILGQKVEFLVSFYNNEISEKSEIFDDQFSVERPDGSNFTLKIRSTKLEDSAMYFCAVTWTGENEQYFGPGTRLTVT.

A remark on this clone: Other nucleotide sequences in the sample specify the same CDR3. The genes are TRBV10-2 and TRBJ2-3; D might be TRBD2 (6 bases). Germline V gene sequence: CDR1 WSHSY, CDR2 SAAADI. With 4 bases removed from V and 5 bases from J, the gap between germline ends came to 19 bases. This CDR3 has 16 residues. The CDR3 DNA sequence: TGCGCCAGCAGTGCCCCAACTAGCCACTCTGGAGATACGCAGTATTTT. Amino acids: CASSAPTSHSGDTQYF.

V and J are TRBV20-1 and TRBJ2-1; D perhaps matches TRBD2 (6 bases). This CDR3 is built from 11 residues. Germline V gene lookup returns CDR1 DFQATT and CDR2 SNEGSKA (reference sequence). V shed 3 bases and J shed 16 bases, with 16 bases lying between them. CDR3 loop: CSARALTGDFF. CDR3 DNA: TGCAGTGCTAGGGCCCTGACGGGGGACTTCTTC.

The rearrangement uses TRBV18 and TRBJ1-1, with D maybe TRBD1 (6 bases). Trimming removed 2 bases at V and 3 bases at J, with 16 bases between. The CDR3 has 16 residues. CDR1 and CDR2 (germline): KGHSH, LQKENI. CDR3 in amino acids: CASSPVILQGYTEAFF. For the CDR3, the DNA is TGTGCCAGCTCACCAGTTATCCTACAGGGCTACACTGAAGCTTTCTTT.

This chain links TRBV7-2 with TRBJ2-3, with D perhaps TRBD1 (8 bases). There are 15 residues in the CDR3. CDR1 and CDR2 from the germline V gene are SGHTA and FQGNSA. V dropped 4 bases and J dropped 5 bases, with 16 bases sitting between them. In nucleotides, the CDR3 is TGTGCCAGCAGCTCGGGGGGCGACAGGGGAGATACGCAGTATTTT. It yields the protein CASSSGGDRGDTQYF.

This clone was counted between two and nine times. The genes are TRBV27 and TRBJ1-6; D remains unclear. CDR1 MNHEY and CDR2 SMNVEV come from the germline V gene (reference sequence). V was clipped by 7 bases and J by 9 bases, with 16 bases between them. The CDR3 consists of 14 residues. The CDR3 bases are TGTGCCAGCACGTGGGAGGGCTTGCTTTCACCCCTCCACTTT. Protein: CASTWEGLLSPLHF.

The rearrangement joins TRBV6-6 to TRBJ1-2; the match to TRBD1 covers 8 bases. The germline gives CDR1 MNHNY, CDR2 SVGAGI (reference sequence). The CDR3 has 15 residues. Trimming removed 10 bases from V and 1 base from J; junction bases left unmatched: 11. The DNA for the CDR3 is TGTGCCACAGGGGGCGGGACACGCCATAACTATGGCTACACCTTC. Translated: CATGGGTRHNYGYTF.

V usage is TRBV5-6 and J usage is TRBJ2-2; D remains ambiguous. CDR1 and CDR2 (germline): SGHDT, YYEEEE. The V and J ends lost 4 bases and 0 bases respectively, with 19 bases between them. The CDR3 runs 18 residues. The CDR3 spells CASSAPVILKPNTGELFF. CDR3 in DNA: TGTGCCAGCAGCGCTCCGGTGATACTGAAGCCGAACACCGGGGAGCTGTTTTTT.

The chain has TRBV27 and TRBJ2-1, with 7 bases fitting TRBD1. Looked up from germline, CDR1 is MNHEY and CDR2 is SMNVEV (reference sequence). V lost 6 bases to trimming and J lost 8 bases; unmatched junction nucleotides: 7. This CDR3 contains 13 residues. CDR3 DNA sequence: TGTGCCAGCAGGGACACAGGGGAAGATGAGCAGTTCTTC. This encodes CASRDTGEDEQFF.

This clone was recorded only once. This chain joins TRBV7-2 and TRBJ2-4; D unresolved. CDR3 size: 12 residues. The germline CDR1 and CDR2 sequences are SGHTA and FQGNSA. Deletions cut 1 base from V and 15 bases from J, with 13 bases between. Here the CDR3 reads CASSLDLGGLYF. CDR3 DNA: TGTGCCAGCAGCTTAGACTTAGGCGGTTTGTACTTC.

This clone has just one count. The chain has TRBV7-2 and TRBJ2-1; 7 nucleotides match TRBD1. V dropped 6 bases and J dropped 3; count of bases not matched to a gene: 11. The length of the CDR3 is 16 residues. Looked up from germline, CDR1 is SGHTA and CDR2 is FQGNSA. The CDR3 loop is CASSSWGTVVYNEQFF. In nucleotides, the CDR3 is TGTGCCAGCAGTTCCTGGGGGACAGTTGTCTACAATGAGCAGTTCTTC.

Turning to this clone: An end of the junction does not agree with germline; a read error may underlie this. For the CDR3, the DNA is TGTTCCAGCAGCTTCATCAGGGGCTCGAGGACTGAAGCTTTCTTT. This encodes CSSSFIRGSRTEAFF. The chain employs TRBV7-9 and TRBJ1-1, with D perhaps matching TRBD1 (6 bases). From germline, CDR1 is SEHNR and CDR2 FQNEAQ (reference sequence). CDR3 length: 15 residues.

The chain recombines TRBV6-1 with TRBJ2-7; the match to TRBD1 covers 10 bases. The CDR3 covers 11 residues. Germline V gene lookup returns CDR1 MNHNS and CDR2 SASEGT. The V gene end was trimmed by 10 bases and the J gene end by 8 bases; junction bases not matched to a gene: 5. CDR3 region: CATDRGRQQYF. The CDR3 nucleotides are TGTGCCACCGACAGGGGGCGACAGCAGTACTTC.

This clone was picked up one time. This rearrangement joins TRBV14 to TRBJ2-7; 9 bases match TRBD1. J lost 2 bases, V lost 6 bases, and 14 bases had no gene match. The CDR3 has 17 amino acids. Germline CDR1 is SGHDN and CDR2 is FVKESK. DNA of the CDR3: TGTGCCAGCAGTGGATGGGGGACAGGGAAGACCCCCTACGAGCAGTACTTC. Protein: CASSGWGTGKTPYEQYF.

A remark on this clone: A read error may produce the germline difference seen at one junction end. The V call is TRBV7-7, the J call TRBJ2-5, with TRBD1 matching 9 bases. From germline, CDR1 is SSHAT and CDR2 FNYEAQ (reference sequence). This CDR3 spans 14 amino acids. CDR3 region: CASSLGTGRETQYF. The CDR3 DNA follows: TGTGCTAGCAGCTTAGGGACAGGGAGGGAGACCCAGTACTTC.

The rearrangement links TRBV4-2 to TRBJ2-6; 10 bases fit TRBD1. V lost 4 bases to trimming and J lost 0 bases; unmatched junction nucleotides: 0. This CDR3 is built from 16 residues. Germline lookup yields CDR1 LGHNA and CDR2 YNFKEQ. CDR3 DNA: TGTGCCAGCAGCCGGACAGGGGGCTCTGGGGCCAACGTCCTGACTTTC. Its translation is CASSRTGGSGANVLTF.

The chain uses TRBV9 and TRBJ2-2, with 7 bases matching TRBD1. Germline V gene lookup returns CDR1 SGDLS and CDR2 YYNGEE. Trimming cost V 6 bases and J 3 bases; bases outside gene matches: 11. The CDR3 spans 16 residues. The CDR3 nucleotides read TGTGCCAGCACCTCAGGGGGACCCCCACACACCGGGGAGCTGTTTTTT. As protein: CASTSGGPPHTGELFF.

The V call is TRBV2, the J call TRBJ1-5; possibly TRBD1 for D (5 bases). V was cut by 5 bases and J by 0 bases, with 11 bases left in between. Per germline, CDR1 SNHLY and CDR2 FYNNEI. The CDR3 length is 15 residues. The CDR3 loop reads CASSPRDSSNQPQHF. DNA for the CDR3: TGTGCCAGCAGTCCCAGGGATAGTAGCAATCAGCCCCAGCATTTT.

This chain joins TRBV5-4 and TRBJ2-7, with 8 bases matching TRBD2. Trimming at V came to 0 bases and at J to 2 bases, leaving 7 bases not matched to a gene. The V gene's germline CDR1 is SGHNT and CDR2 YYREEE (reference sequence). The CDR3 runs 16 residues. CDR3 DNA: TGTGCCAGCAGCTTGGCTTCGGGGGGGCTAACCTACGAGCAGTACTTC. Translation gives CASSLASGGLTYEQYF.

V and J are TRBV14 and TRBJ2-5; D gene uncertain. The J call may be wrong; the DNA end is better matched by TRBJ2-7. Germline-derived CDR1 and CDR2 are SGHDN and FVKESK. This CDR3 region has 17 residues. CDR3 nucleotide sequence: TGTGCCAGCAGCCAAGGTGGCACTACCTCCCCTTACTACGAGCAGTACTTC. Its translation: CASSQGGTTSPYYEQYF.

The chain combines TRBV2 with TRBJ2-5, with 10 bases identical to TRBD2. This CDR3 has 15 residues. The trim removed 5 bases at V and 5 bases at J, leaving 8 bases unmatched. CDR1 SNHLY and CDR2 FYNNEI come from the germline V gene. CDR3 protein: CASSSQRGGMETQYF. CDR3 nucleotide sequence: TGTGCCAGCAGTTCCCAGCGGGGGGGGATGGAGACCCAGTACTTC. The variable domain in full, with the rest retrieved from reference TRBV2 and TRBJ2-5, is EPEVTQTPSHQVTQMGQEVILRCVPISNHLYFYWYRQILGQKVEFLVSFYNNEISEKSEIFDDQFSVERPDGSNFTLKIRSTKLEDSAMYFCASSSQRGGMETQYFGPGTRLLVL.

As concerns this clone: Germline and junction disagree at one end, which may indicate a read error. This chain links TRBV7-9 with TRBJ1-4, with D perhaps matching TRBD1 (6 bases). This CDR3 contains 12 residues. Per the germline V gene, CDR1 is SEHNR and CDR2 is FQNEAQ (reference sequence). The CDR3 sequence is CSSSAQGEKLFF. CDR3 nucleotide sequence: TGTTCCAGCAGCGCACAGGGAGAAAAACTGTTTTTT.

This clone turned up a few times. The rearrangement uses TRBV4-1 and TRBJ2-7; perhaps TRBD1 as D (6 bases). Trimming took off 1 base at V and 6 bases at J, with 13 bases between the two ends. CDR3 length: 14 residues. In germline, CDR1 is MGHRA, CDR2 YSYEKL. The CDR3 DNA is TGCGCCAGCAGCCAAGGGACAGTCAAGGGCGAGCAGTACTTC. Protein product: CASSQGTVKGEQYF.

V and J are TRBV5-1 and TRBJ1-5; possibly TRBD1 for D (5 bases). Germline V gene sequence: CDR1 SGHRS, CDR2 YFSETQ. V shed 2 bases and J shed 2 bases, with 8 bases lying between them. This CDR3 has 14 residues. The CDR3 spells CASSFTGGNQPQHF. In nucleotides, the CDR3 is TGCGCCAGCAGCTTCACAGGAGGCAATCAGCCCCAGCATTTT.

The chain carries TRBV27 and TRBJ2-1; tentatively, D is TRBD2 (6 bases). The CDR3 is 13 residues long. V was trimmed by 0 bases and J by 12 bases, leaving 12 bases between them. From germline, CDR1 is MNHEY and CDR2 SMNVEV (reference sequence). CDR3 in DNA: TGTGCCAGCAGTTTATCGGGAGCGGGTGGGCAGTTCTTC. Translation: CASSLSGAGGQFF.

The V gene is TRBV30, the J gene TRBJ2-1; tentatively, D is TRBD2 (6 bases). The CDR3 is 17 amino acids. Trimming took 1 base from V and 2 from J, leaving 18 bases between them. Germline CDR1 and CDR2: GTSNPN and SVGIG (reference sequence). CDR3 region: CAWSGGVGVKAYNEQFF. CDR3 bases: TGTGCCTGGAGTGGGGGGGTGGGAGTAAAGGCCTACAATGAGCAGTTCTTC. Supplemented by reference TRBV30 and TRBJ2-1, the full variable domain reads SQTIHQWPATLVQPVGSPLSLECTVEGTSNPNLYWYRQAAGRGLQLLFYSVGIGQISSEVPQNLSASRPQDRQFILSSKKLLLSDSGFYLCAWSGGVGVKAYNEQFFGPGTRLTVL.

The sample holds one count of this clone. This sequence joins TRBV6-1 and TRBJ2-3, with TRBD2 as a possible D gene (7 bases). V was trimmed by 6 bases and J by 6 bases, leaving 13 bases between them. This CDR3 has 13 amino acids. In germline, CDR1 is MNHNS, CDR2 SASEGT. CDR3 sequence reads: CASRGGGRDTQYF. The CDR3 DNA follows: TGTGCCAGCAGGGGAGGGGGGAGGGATACGCAGTATTTT.